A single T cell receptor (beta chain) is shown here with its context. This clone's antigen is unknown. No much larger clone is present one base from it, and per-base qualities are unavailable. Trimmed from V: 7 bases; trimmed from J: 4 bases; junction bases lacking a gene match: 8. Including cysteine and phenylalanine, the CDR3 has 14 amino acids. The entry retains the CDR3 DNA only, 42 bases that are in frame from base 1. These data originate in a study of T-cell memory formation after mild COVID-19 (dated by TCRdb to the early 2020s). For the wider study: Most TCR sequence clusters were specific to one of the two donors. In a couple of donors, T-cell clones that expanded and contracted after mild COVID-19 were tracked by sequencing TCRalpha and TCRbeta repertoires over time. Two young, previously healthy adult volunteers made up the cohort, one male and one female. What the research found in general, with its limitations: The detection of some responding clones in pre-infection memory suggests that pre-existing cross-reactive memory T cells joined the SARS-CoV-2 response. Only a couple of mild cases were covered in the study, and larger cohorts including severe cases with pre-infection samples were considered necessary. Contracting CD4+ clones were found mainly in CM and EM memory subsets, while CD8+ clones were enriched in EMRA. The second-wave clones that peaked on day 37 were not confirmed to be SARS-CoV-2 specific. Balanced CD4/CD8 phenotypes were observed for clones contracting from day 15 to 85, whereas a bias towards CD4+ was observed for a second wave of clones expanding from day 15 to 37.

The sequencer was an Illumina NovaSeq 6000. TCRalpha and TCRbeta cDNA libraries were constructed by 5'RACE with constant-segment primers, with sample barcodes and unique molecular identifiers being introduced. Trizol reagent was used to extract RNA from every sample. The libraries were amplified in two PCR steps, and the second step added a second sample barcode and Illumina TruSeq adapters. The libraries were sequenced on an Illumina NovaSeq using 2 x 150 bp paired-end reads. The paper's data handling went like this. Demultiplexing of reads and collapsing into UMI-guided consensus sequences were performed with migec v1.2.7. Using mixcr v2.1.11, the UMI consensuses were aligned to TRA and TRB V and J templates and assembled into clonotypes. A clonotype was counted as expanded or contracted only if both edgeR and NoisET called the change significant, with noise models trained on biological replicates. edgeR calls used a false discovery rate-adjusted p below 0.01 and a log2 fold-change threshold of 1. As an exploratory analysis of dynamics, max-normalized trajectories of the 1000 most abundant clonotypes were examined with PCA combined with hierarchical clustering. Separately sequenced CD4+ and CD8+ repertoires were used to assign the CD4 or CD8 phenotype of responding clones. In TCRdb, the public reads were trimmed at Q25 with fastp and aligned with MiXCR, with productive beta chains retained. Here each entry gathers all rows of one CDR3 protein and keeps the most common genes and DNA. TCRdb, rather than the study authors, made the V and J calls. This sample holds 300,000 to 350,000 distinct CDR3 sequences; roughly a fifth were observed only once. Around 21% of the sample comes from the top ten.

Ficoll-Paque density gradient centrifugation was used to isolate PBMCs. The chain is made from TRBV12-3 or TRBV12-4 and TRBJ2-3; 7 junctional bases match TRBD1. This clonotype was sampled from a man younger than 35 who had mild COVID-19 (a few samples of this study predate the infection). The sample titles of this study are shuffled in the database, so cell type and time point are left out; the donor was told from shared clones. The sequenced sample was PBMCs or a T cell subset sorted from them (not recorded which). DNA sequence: TGTGCCAGCAACGACAGGGCGCGGGCAGATACGCAGTATTTT. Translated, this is CASNDRARADTQYF.